These T cell receptor beta chains were read from a single sample in a study of blood T cell repertoires in COVID-19. Measured with immunoSEQ multiplex PCR; TCRdb has only the in-frame clones, and not every one. The sample carries roughly 110,000 clones, 84% recorded once. Sequencing used peripheral blood. These receptor sequences come from a human donor in a cohort sampled during active COVID-19. CDR3s include the opening cysteine and the closing phenylalanine or tryptophan. D genes are given only for firm matches. Size tells how often a clone was seen (once, few, many) or the class of an expanded clone, and some rows leave it out.

J,V,D,size,CDR3,DNA
TRBJ1-5,TRBV10-3,NA,NA,CAISGGEGQPQHF,TGTGCCATCAGTGGGGGGGAAGGTCAGCCCCAGCATTTT
TRBJ1-5,TRBV18,TRBD1,NA,CASSPSSGTGGNFQPQHF,TGTGCCAGCTCACCATCTTCCGGGACAGGGGGCAACTTCCAGCCCCAGCATTTT
TRBJ2-2,TRBV9,TRBD2,NA,CASSPRVAGGAGELFF,TGTGCCAGCAGCCCCCGGGTAGCGGGCGGAGCCGGGGAGCTGTTTTTT
TRBJ2-7,TRBV7-2,TRBD2,NA,CASSSGLAGKYEQYF,TGTGCCAGCAGCTCGGGACTAGCGGGAAAGTACGAGCAGTACTTC
TRBJ1-5,TRBV13,TRBD1,NA,CASSLGTGRNQPQHF,TGTGCCAGCAGCTTAGGGACAGGGAGAAATCAGCCCCAGCATTTT
TRBJ2-3,TRBV14,TRBD2,NA,CASSQGPGLAADTQYF,TGTGCCAGCAGCCAGGGACCGGGACTAGCCGCAGATACGCAGTATTTT
TRBJ1-1,TRBV5-6,NA,NA,CASSLDRAGTEAFF,TGTGCCAGCAGCTTGGACAGGGCAGGGACTGAAGCTTTCTTT
TRBJ1-2,TRBV12-3/TRBV12-4,NA,NA,CASATGPNYGYTF,TGTGCCAGCGCTACAGGCCCTAACTATGGCTACACCTTC
TRBJ2-2,TRBV5-1,NA,NA,CASSLSLTVNTGELFF,TGCGCCAGCAGCTTGTCGCTGACAGTGAACACCGGGGAGCTGTTTTTT
TRBJ2-3,TRBV19,NA,few,CATAAWEDTQYF,TGTGCCACCGCCGCGTGGGAGGATACGCAGTATTTT
TRBJ2-1,TRBV19,NA,NA,CASRNRARNEQFF,TGTGCCAGTAGAAACAGGGCTAGGAATGAGCAGTTCTTC
TRBJ1-1,TRBV2,NA,NA,CASSFSITEAFF,TGTGCCAGCAGCTTCAGTATCACTGAAGCTTTCTTT
TRBJ2-1,TRBV7-3,NA,NA,CASSLAPGMSEQFF,TGTGCCAGCAGCTTAGCGCCCGGGATGAGTGAGCAGTTCTTC
TRBJ2-3,TRBV7-2,NA,NA,CASSLGWQGSTDTQYF,TGTGCCAGCAGCTTAGGTTGGCAGGGAAGCACAGATACGCAGTATTTT
TRBJ1-5,TRBV6-2/TRBV6-3,NA,NA,CASSTQSNQPQHF,TGTGCCAGCAGTACGCAGAGCAATCAGCCCCAGCATTTT
TRBJ2-2,TRBV4-1,TRBD2,NA,CASSQDWLADRRTGELFF,TGCGCCAGCAGCCAAGATTGGCTAGCGGATAGAAGGACCGGGGAGCTGTTTTTT
TRBJ1-5,TRBV28,NA,NA,CASSLISNSNQPQHF,TGTGCCAGCAGTCTGATTAGTAATAGCAATCAGCCCCAGCATTTT
TRBJ2-1,TRBV20-1,TRBD2,NA,CSAWAAGLFF,TGCAGTGCCTGGGCAGCGGGACTGTTCTTC
TRBJ2-1,TRBV18,NA,NA,CASSPDSGYNEQFF,TGTGCCAGCTCACCAGATAGCGGTTACAATGAGCAGTTCTTC
TRBJ2-6,TRBV29-1,NA,NA,CSVGDSSGANVLTF,TGCAGCGTTGGAGACAGCTCTGGGGCCAACGTCCTGACTTTC
TRBJ2-1,TRBV18,TRBD2,NA,CASSKPGLAGSSYNEQFF,TGTGCCAGCTCAAAACCGGGACTAGCGGGGAGCTCCTACAATGAGCAGTTCTTC
TRBJ2-3,TRBV18,TRBD1,NA,CASSPRDRDSDTQYF,TGTGCCAGCTCACCCCGGGACAGGGATTCAGATACGCAGTATTTT
TRBJ1-1,TRBV28,NA,NA,CASSLLNTEAFF,TGTGCCAGCAGTTTACTAAACACTGAAGCTTTCTTT
TRBJ2-2,TRBV28,NA,NA,CAIRPPQDTGELFF,TGTGCCATACGCCCACCGCAGGACACCGGGGAGCTGTTTTTT
TRBJ2-1,TRBV7-9,TRBD1,NA,CASSLFGDRAFNEQFF,TGTGCCAGCAGCTTATTTGGGGACAGGGCCTTCAATGAGCAGTTCTTC
TRBJ2-1,TRBV3-1/TRBV3-2,TRBD2,NA,CASSQSRVAGAGVEQFF,TGTGCCAGCAGCCAATCTAGGGTAGCGGGAGCCGGTGTTGAGCAGTTCTTC
TRBJ2-2,TRBV5-4,NA,NA,CASSSSGLGLAGELFF,TGTGCCAGCAGCTCCAGCGGGCTTGGTCTCGCCGGGGAGCTGTTTTTT
TRBJ1-3,TRBV3-1/TRBV3-2,NA,NA,CASSQALGHGSGNTIYF,TGTGCCAGCAGCCAAGCGTTGGGGCACGGCTCTGGAAACACCATATATTTT
TRBJ2-3,TRBV7-9,TRBD1,NA,CASSWGTVTDTQYF,TGTGCCAGCAGCTGGGGGACAGTAACGGATACGCAGTATTTT
TRBJ2-1,TRBV19,TRBD1,NA,CASNTKGQGRNEQFF,TGTGCCAGTAACACCAAGGGACAGGGAAGAAATGAGCAGTTCTTC
TRBJ2-1,TRBV30,TRBD2,NA,CAWSGPGLAAAEQFF,TGTGCCTGGAGCGGACCGGGACTAGCGGCAGCTGAGCAGTTCTTC
TRBJ2-1,TRBV7-7,NA,NA,CASSLARGSYNEQFF,TGTGCTAGCAGCTTAGCGAGAGGCTCCTACAATGAGCAGTTCTTC
TRBJ2-3,TRBV7-2,NA,NA,CASSPLTSTDTQYF,TGTGCCAGCAGCCCCCTGACTAGCACAGATACGCAGTATTTT
TRBJ2-3,TRBV27,NA,NA,CASSLSWGADTQYF,TGTGCCAGCAGTTTATCTTGGGGCGCAGATACGCAGTATTTT
TRBJ2-2,TRBV4-1,TRBD2,NA,CASSQTLRGGRAGELFF,TGCGCCAGCAGCCAAACCCTTCGGGGGGGAAGGGCCGGGGAGCTGTTTTTT
TRBJ2-3,TRBV9,NA,NA,CASSVSQSTDTQYF,TGTGCCAGCAGCGTATCACAGTCCACAGATACGCAGTATTTT
TRBJ1-6,TRBV3-1/TRBV3-2,TRBD1,NA,CASSQDFRDRIYNSPLHF,TGTGCCAGCAGCCAAGATTTCAGGGACAGGATTTATAATTCACCCCTCCACTTT
TRBJ1-2,TRBV5-1,NA,NA,CASSLDTGYGYTF,TGCGCCAGCAGCTTGGATACAGGGTATGGCTACACCTTC
TRBJ2-7,TRBV12-5,NA,NA,CASAQTGAYEQYF,TGTGCTAGTGCCCAAACAGGCGCCTACGAGCAGTACTTC
TRBJ1-3,TRBV5-6,NA,NA,CASSFSNTIYF,TGTGCCAGCAGCTTCTCCAACACCATATATTTT
TRBJ2-1,TRBV5-6,NA,NA,CASSDSFERVYNEQFF,TGTGCCAGCAGCGACTCCTTCGAGCGGGTATACAATGAGCAGTTCTTC
TRBJ1-2,TRBV7-9,NA,NA,CASSPYSMNYGYTF,TGTGCCAGCAGCCCTTACAGCATGAACTATGGCTACACCTTC
TRBJ2-1,TRBV5-8,NA,NA,CASSLRRRNEQFF,TGTGCCAGCAGCTTGAGGAGACGGAATGAGCAGTTCTTC
TRBJ1-1,TRBV19,NA,NA,CASTSGRRTEAFF,TGTGCCAGTACCTCGGGGAGGCGCACTGAAGCTTTCTTT
TRBJ1-1,TRBV2,TRBD1,NA,CASIHGTENTEAFF,TGTGCCAGCATTCATGGGACAGAGAACACTGAAGCTTTCTTT
TRBJ1-2,TRBV27,TRBD1,NA,CASSPTDRVGYGYGYTF,TGTGCCAGCAGTCCGACGGACAGGGTGGGTTACGGGTATGGCTACACCTTC
TRBJ1-5,TRBV24-1,TRBD1,NA,CATSPPSGGNQPQHF,TGTGCCACCAGTCCTCCGTCAGGGGGAAATCAGCCCCAGCATTTT
TRBJ2-2,TRBV18,NA,NA,CASSPRQGTGELFF,TGTGCCAGCTCACCTCGTCAGGGTACCGGGGAGCTGTTTTTT
TRBJ1-3,TRBV25-1,NA,NA,CASTDGGYSGNTIYF,TGTGCCAGCACCGACGGGGGGTACTCTGGAAACACCATATATTTT
TRBJ2-1,TRBV7-3,NA,NA,CASSLSPLSNEQFF,TGTGCCAGCAGCTTAAGCCCCCTAAGCAATGAGCAGTTCTTC
TRBJ1-5,TRBV19,NA,NA,CASSKNRVGNQPQHF,TGTGCCAGTAGTAAGAACAGGGTTGGCAATCAGCCCCAGCATTTT
TRBJ2-1,TRBV18,NA,NA,CASSPLTGTPNEQFF,TGTGCCAGCTCACCCCTAACCGGGACTCCGAATGAGCAGTTCTTC
TRBJ1-2,TRBV7-2,NA,once,CASSSTTGDYGYTF,TGTGCCAGCAGCTCGACGACAGGCGATTATGGCTACACCTTC
TRBJ2-5,TRBV6-6,NA,once,CASSYRDGGKETQYF,TGTGCCAGCAGTTACCGGGACGGGGGTAAAGAGACCCAGTACTTC
TRBJ2-7,TRBV25-1,TRBD2,NA,CASSEEGLAGEEQYF,TGTGCCAGCAGTGAAGAGGGACTAGCGGGAGAAGAGCAGTACTTC
TRBJ2-5,TRBV6-5,NA,NA,CASTFQGHQETQYF,TGTGCCAGCACCTTCCAGGGGCACCAAGAGACCCAGTACTTC
TRBJ2-3,TRBV6-4,NA,NA,CASSDSGSRTDTQYF,TGTGCCAGCAGTGACTCGGGGAGCCGCACAGATACGCAGTATTTT
TRBJ2-5,TRBV30,NA,NA,CAWRPPGSQETQYF,TGTGCCTGGAGACCTCCGGGATCCCAAGAGACCCAGTACTTC
TRBJ2-1,TRBV24-1,TRBD2,NA,CATSDHGTSGRTNEQFF,TGTGCCACCAGTGATCATGGGACTAGCGGGAGAACCAATGAGCAGTTCTTC